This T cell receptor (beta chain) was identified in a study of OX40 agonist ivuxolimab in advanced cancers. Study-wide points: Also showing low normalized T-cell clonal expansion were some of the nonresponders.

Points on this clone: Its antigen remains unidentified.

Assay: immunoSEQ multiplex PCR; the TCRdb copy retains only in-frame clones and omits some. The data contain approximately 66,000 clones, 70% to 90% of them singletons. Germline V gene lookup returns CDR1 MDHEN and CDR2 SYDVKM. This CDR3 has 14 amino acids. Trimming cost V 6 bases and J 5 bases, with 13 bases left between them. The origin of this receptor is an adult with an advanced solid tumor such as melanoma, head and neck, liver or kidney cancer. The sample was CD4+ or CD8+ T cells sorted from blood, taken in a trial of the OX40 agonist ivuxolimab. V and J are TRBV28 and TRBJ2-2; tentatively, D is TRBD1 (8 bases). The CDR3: CASSNRGGTGELFF. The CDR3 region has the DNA TGTGCCAGCAGCAACAGGGGGGGGACCGGGGAGCTGTTTTTT.